The 6 T cell receptor beta chains in this list originate from one sample, sequenced in a study of beta chain features in type 1 diabetes. Study observations and caveats: Type 1 diabetes patients had TCRB CDR3s that were shorter (moderately but significantly so) in all four CD4+ subsets.

No antigen has been identified for these receptors. Sequencing targeted expressed TCRB transcripts, as all isolated RNA had been reverse transcribed. Libraries were prepared by immunoSEQ multiplex PCR; TCRdb keeps only in-frame clonotypes and omits some of them. The repertoire consists of approximately 270,000 clones, with roughly an eighth occurring once and the leading ten covering 0.015% to 0.02%. The sequenced sample was naive CD4+ T cells from blood. The receptors were gathered from a man in his thirties or forties with type 1 diabetes.

This clone was seen more than once but under ten times. The chain carries TRBV2 and TRBJ2-7; 11 nucleotides agree with TRBD2. The CDR3 contains 13 residues. The germline V gene has CDR1 SNHLY and CDR2 FYNNEI. Germline trimming cut 7 bases from V and 3 bases from J; bases unmatched to any gene: 2. CDR3 region: CASKTSGDYEQYF. The CDR3 region has the DNA TGTGCCAGCAAGACTAGCGGGGACTACGAGCAGTACTTC.

The CDR3: CASSQTTGNYGYTF. In DNA, the CDR3 is TGCGCCAGCAGCCAAACCACAGGAAACTATGGCTACACCTTC. This chain connects TRBV4-3 to TRBJ1-2; weak D call: TRBD1 (5 bases). Trimming pared 2 bases from V and 2 bases from J, leaving 9 bases between. This CDR3 spans 14 amino acids. Germline CDR1 and CDR2: LGHNA and YSLEER.

Only a few counts were recorded for this clone. V is TRBV11-2 and J is TRBJ2-1; 8 positions agree with TRBD2. The CDR3 is 15 residues long. Germline-derived CDR1 and CDR2 are SGHAT and FQNNGV. V dropped 5 bases and J dropped 7; count of bases not matched to a gene: 10. The CDR3, as DNA: TGTGCCAGCAGCCCTCGTTTAGCGGGAAGGAATGAGCAGTTCTTC. Protein sequence: CASSPRLAGRNEQFF.

The chain recombines TRBV2 with TRBJ1-1, with 9 bases fitting TRBD1. The CDR3 loop spans 14 amino acids. CDR1 SNHLY and CDR2 FYNNEI come from the germline V gene. V lost 4 bases, J lost 6 bases, and 6 bases stayed unmatched. The CDR3 is CASSVTGGESEAFF. The CDR3 DNA is TGTGCCAGCAGTGTCACAGGGGGCGAATCTGAAGCTTTCTTT.

This clone was detected only a few times. Other DNA variants within this sample encode the same CDR3. The rearrangement links TRBV20-1 to TRBJ2-7; D gene unclear. Trimming pared 2 bases from V and 4 bases from J, leaving 6 bases between. The germline CDR1 and CDR2 sequences are DFQATT and SNEGSKA (reference sequence). This CDR3 spans 11 amino acids. The CDR3 region has the DNA TGCAGTGCTAGATCCGGTTACGAGCAGTACTTC. As protein: CSARSGYEQYF.

This clone was counted between two and nine times. This chain uses TRBV7-2 with TRBJ1-5; TRBD1 is a possible D gene (6 bases). The V gene lost 5 bases and the J gene lost 7 bases, with 21 bases spanning the gap. The CDR3 contains 16 residues. Germline V gene sequence: CDR1 SGHTA, CDR2 FQGNSA. The CDR3 reads CASSPAGGAVEQPQHF. CDR3 DNA sequence: TGTGCCAGCAGCCCAGCCGGGGGGGCCGTAGAACAGCCCCAGCATTTT. Looking up the rest from reference TRBV7-2 and TRBJ1-5 gives the full variable domain: GAGVSQSPSNKVTEKGKDVELRCDPISGHTALYWYRQSLGQGLEFLIYFQGNSAPDKSGLPSDRFSAERTGGSVSTLTIQRTQQEDSAVYLCASSPAGGAVEQPQHFGDGTRLSIL.